The T cell receptor beta chain under discussion was sequenced for a study of T cells expressing NK-cell markers. The authors made TCR beta cDNA libraries by 5'RACE template switching. This switching added a universal primer site and UMIs. For each CDR3 protein, TCRdb gives one entry from its re-call of the 5' RACE reads, without DNA. This repertoire comprises fewer than 400,000 distinct CDR3 sequences; its ten largest clones make up around 5%. The sample taken for sequencing was blood T cells: a sorted CD56 or NKG2C T cell subset, CD4+ or CD8+ T cells, or bulk PBMC T cells (not recorded which). This sequence was found in a man aged 18 to 69 in good health.

CDR3: CASIDWKSTDTQYF. This chain uses TRBV6-1 with TRBJ2-3. Germline loops: CDR1 MNHNS, CDR2 SASEGT. CDR3 size: 14 residues.